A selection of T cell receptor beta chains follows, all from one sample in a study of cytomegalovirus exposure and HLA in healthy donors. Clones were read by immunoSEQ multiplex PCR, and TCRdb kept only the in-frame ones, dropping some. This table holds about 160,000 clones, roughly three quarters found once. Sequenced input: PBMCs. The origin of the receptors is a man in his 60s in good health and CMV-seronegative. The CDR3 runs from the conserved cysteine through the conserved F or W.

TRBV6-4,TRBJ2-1,CASSDSGGGYNEQFF
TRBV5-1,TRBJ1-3,CASSLAGTDGNTIYF
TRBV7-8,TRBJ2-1,CASSPSAAGIYNEQFF
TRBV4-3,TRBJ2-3,CASSPGGDSTDTQYF
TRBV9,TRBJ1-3,CASSVATGVDGNTIYF
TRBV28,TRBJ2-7,CASSPGARGFAEQYF
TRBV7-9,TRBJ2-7,CASSSTTSGRGYEQYF
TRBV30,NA,CAWSDPGGSGGYEQYF
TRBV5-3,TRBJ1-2,CPSPGRVGIYGYIF
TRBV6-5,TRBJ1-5,CASRSGEQPQHF
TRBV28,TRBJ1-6,CASSSAGTSNSPLHF
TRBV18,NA,CASSQGQPEDEQYF
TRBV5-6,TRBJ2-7,CASSRTTDYEQYF
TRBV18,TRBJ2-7,CASSPETASYEQYF
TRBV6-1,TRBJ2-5,CASSEEARQGGYQETQYF
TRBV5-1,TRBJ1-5,CASSPEGRTQPQHF
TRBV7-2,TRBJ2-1,CASSVSASSYNEQFF
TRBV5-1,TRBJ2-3,CASSPGASTDTQYF
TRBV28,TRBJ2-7,CASRRASGSSYEQYF
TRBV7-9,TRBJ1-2,CSSSVGQGRYTF
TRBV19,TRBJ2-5,CASSMWGPSGIQETQYF
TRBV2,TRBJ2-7,CASSRDRADEQYF
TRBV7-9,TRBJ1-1,CASSLSWGGEETEAFF
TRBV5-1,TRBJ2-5,CASSLAGPQGEETQYF
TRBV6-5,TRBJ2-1,CASSYRARGGSNEQFF
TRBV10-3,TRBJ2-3,CASHGGSGNTDTQYF
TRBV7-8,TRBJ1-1,CASSLAGPGEAFF
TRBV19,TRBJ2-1,CASRDSRWDIDEQFF
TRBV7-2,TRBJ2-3,CASSLVGTSTDTQYF
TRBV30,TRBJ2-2,CALGSNTGELFF
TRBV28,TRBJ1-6,CASLTGQTNSPLHF
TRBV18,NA,CASSPNLPDLSSYEQYF
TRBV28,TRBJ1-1,CASRWSANTEAFF
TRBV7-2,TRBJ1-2,CASSFQGRGYTF
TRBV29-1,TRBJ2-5,CSVPGLTERTQYF
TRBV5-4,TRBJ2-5,CASSSDIGTGEETQYF
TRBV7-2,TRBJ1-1,CASSPGNRGGTEAFF
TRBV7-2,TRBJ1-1,CASSLGGRRAEAFF
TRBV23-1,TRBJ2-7,CASSPGTYYEQYF
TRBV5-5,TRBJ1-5,CASSLGFGGRAAEHF
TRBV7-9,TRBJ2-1,CASSNALASSHNEQFF
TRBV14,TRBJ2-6,CASSQGRQSGKTGGSGANVLTF
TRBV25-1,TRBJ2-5,CASSGEAANRKLPQYF
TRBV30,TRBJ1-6,CAWGRGDRVYNSPLHF
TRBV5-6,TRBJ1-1,CASSRDRTNTEAFF
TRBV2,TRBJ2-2,CASRVGLATTGELFF
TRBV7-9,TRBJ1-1,CSSSLAGWAFF
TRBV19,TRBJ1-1,CASRLIWGRADTEAFF
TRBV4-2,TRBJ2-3,CASSQGLVSGSTDTQYF
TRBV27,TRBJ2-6,CASSPTTGGGLMGANVLTF
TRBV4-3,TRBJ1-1,CASSLNLRGAEAFF
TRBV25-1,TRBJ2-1,CASEGLGGYNEQFF
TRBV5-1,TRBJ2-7,CASSPSGAWEQYF